This T cell receptor (beta chain) was recorded in a study of OX40 agonist ivuxolimab in advanced cancers. This table comes from immunoSEQ multiplex PCR, and its TCRdb copy is limited to in-frame clones, with some not included. The sample lists 150,000 to 190,000 clones, 85% to 95% occurring once. Trimming pared 5 bases from V and 9 bases from J, leaving 11 bases between. Germline V gives CDR1 SGHTA, CDR2 FQGNSA. The CDR3 is 12 amino acids. This sequence was found in an adult with an advanced solid tumor such as melanoma, head and neck, liver or kidney cancer. The sample was CD4+ or CD8+ T cells sorted from blood, taken in a trial of the OX40 agonist ivuxolimab. V gene TRBV7-2 combines with J gene TRBJ1-3; D remains ambiguous. The CDR3 coding sequence is TGTGCCAGCAGCCCCTACTCGAGCACCATATATTTT. This sequence encodes CASSPYSSTIYF. Using reference TRBV7-2 and TRBJ1-3 for the parts outside the CDR3, the full variable domain is GAGVSQSPSNKVTEKGKDVELRCDPISGHTALYWYRQSLGQGLEFLIYFQGNSAPDKSGLPSDRFSAERTGGSVSTLTIQRTQQEDSAVYLCASSPYSSTIYFGEGSWLTVV.